This T cell receptor (beta chain) is from a study of CD8+ T cells in alopecia areata. Study-level points and caveats: Researchers report lesional scalp, most notably alopecia totalis/universalis, outstripped normal scalp in clonality.

PBMCs yielded sorted CD4+ and CD8+ T cells. Worth noting for this clone: Antigen specificity is unknown.

The authors extracted RNA and reverse transcribed it into cDNA as the sequencing template. Profiled with immunoSEQ multiplex PCR; TCRdb holds only in-frame clones, not every one. This sample carries roughly 140,000 clones, roughly half of them seen once, and the ten largest clones take 0.95% to 1%. V was cut by 2 bases and J by 7 bases, with 18 bases left in between. CDR1 and CDR2 from the germline V gene are SQVTM and ANQGSEA. The CDR3 has 15 amino acids. The gene calls are TRBV29-1 and TRBJ1-3, with TRBD1 as a possible D gene (6 bases). The sample consisted of CD4+ T cells sorted from blood, taken at week 0. This TCR derives from a human donor with alopecia areata. CDR3 protein: CSVELPTSRGNTIYF. Here the CDR3 DNA reads TGCAGCGTTGAATTGCCGACCTCTAGGGGGAACACCATATATTTT.